This entry features one TCR beta chain sequence. Which antigen it targets is not known. No base-level quality is on record; no much larger clone is a single base apart. Library preparation was by PCR. TCRdb shows the sequencer as Illumina HiSeq 2500. To normalize quantification of the TCRbeta repertoire, the TCR libraries were built with molecular barcoding that relied on unique molecular identifiers. The public reads were reprocessed in TCRdb via fastp at Q25 and MiXCR, keeping in-frame beta chains. All rows with the same CDR3 protein become a single entry with the most common DNA and genes. The table for this sample lists 200,000 to 300,000 distinct CDR3 sequences; about 12% of them were counted only once. The ten largest account for around 2.8% of the sample. The data derive from a study of T-cell reconstitution after alpha-beta-depleted transplantation in children (dated by TCRdb to 2016 to 2018). About the investigation overall: The study quantitatively tracked T-cell immune reconstitution after TCRalphabeta/CD19-depleted allogeneic hematopoietic cell transplantation in children using TCR repertoire profiling.

From its cysteine to its phenylalanine, the CDR3 spans 14 amino acids. Kept here is only the CDR3 DNA, which spans 42 bases and is read in frame from base 1. Between the V and J ends, shortened by 5 bases and 5 bases respectively, the junction contains 18 bases. CDR1 DFQATT and CDR2 SNEGSKA were looked up in the germline V gene (reference sequence). The TCR comes from a human donor who donated a stem cell graft to a child with acute lymphoblastic leukemia. This sample comprised PBMCs from the stem cell graft donor, obtained from the stem cell graft. The rearrangement combines TRBV20-1 with TRBJ1-2, with no D gene named confidently. The CDR3 amino acid sequence is: CSALDGPAEYGYTF. The DNA reads TGCAGTGCTCTTGACGGGCCCGCGGAGTATGGCTACACCTTC.